A single sample is the source of the 9 T cell receptor beta chains below, sequenced in a study of blood T cell repertoires in COVID-19. The protocol was immunoSEQ multiplex PCR, while the TCRdb copy is restricted to in-frame clones and leaves out a portion. The table lists about 240,000 clones, about four fifths of them singletons. The sequenced sample consisted of peripheral blood. The source is a man aged 25 to 45 who had recovered from COVID-19.

The J gene is TRBJ2-7, the V gene TRBV18; 7 bases fit TRBD1. The CDR3 spans 13 residues. The V gene end was trimmed by 2 bases and the J gene end by 5 bases; junction bases not matched to a gene: 3. CDR1 is KGHSH, CDR2 LQKENI, per germline. The CDR3 spells CASSPNRGNEQYF. CDR3 in DNA: TGTGCCAGCTCACCAAACAGGGGAAACGAGCAGTACTTC.

The J gene is TRBJ1-3, the V gene TRBV13, with D tentatively TRBD1 (6 bases). Germline loops: CDR1 PRHDT, CDR2 FYEKMQ (reference sequence). The V gene lost 5 bases and the J gene lost 4 bases, with 9 bases spanning the gap. The CDR3 is 13 residues long. CDR3 DNA sequence: TGTGCCAGCAGCCGGACAGCCGGAAACACCATATATTTT. It translates to CASSRTAGNTIYF.

V gene TRBV2 combines with J gene TRBJ2-7, with TRBD2 as a possible D gene (5 bases). This CDR3 contains 12 residues. The germline V gene encodes CDR1 SNHLY and CDR2 FYNNEI. Trimming pared 6 bases from V and 2 bases from J, leaving 8 bases between. CDR3 DNA: TGTGCCAGCAGGGACTTCACCTACGAGCAGTACTTC. This sequence encodes CASRDFTYEQYF.

The chain has TRBV30 and TRBJ2-3; 8 positions agree with TRBD1. V lost 4 bases, J lost 3 bases, and 6 bases stayed unmatched. The CDR3 is 14 amino acids. Germline CDR1 is GTSNPN and CDR2 is SVGIG (reference sequence). The CDR3 region is CAWTQGEPTDTQYF. The CDR3 DNA reads as TGTGCCTGGACACAGGGGGAGCCAACAGATACGCAGTATTTT. The full variable domain, with the rest looked up from reference TRBV30 and TRBJ2-3, is SQTIHQWPATLVQPVGSPLSLECTVEGTSNPNLYWYRQAAGRGLQLLFYSVGIGQISSEVPQNLSASRPQDRQFILSSKKLLLSDSGFYLCAWTQGEPTDTQYFGPGTRLTVL.

The count of this clone is one. The chain recombines TRBV3-1 (or the pseudogene TRBV3-2) with TRBJ2-3; 7 bases align to TRBD2. CDR3 length equals 16 residues. The ends lost 4 bases at V and 3 bases at J; junction bases unmatched: 10. Germline V gene sequence: CDR1 LGHDT, CDR2 YNNKEL (reference sequence). The CDR3 DNA is TGTGCCAGCAGCCTACGGTTCTTCGGGGGGACAGATACGCAGTATTTT. Its translation: CASSLRFFGGTDTQYF.

The table lists this clone with a few counts. The chain links TRBV27 to TRBJ2-2; 15 nucleotides match TRBD2. The CDR3 loop spans 17 amino acids. Germline V CDR1 and CDR2: MNHEY, SMNVEV (reference sequence). V was clipped by 2 bases and J by 3 bases; unmatched bases: 1. This CDR3 reads CASSLGTSGGYTGELFF. For the CDR3, the DNA is TGTGCCAGCAGTTTAGGGACTAGCGGGGGGTACACCGGGGAGCTGTTTTTT.

CDR3 loop: CASSFLFDEAHQETQYF. The CDR3 nucleotides are TGTGCCAGCAGCTTCCTCTTCGACGAGGCCCACCAAGAGACCCAGTACTTC. The V and J genes are TRBV11-2 and TRBJ2-5; D is ambiguous. Germline lookup yields CDR1 SGHAT and CDR2 FQNNGV. CDR3 size: 17 residues. V was shortened by 3 bases and J by 0 bases, with 17 bases between the two germline ends.

The chain combines TRBV5-1 with TRBJ2-3; D uncertain. V lost 0 bases and J lost 0, with 8 bases in between. Germline CDR1 and CDR2: SGHRS and YFSETQ. This CDR3 region has 15 residues. CDR3 DNA sequence: TGCGCCAGCAGCTTGGTCCCGACTAGCACAGATACGCAGTATTTT. It is translated as CASSLVPTSTDTQYF.

The chain carries TRBV5-1 and TRBJ2-1; unclear D gene. Per the germline V gene, CDR1 is SGHRS and CDR2 is YFSETQ. Deletions cut 2 bases from V and 6 bases from J, with 15 bases between. CDR3 length: 15 residues. The CDR3 DNA reads TGCGCCAGCAGCTTCGCACTACCGGGTGGCAATGAGCAGTTCTTC. Encoded protein: CASSFALPGGNEQFF.